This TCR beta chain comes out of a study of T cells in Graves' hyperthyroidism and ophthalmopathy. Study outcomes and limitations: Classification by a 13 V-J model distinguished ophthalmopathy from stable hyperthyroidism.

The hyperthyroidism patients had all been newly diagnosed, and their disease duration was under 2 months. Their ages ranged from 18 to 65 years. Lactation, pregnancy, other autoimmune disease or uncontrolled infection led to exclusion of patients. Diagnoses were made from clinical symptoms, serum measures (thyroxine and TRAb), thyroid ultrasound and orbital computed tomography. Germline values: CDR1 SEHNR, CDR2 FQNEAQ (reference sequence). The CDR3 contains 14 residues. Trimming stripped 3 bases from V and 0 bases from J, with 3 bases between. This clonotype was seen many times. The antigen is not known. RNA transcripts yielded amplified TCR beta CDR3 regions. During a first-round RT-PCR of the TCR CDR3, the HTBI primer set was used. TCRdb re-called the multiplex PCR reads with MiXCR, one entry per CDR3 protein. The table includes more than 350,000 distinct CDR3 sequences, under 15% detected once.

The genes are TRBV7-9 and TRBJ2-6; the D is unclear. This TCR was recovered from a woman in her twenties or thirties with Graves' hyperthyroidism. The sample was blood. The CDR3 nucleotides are TGTGCCAGCAGCTTGAGCTCTGGGGCCAACGTCCTGACTTTC. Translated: CASSLSSGANVLTF.